This T cell receptor (beta chain) was profiled in a study of pediatric ulcerative colitis. Whole-study findings and limits: All ulcerative colitis patients, but no controls, carried a couple of rectal clonotypes.

The protocol was immunoSEQ multiplex PCR, while the TCRdb copy is restricted to in-frame clones and leaves out a portion. The sample consists of tens of thousands of clones, 86% of them appearing once. With respect to this clone: The antigen is undetermined.

The diagnostic colonoscopy in ulcerative colitis patients preceded any immunosuppressive treatment. V shed 6 bases and J 2 bases; nucleotides not matched to a gene: 3. Germline values: CDR1 SGHRS, CDR2 YFSETQ. This CDR3 spans 13 amino acids. The receptor was isolated from a boy aged 5 to 17 with severe ulcerative colitis. What was sequenced was blood. The chain joins TRBV5-1 to TRBJ2-3, with 7 bases that match TRBD2. The CDR3, as DNA: TGCGCCAGCACTGGGACTAACACAGATACGCAGTATTTT. It yields the protein CASTGTNTDTQYF.